Listed here are 14 T cell receptor beta chains from one sample, sequenced in a study of Ad26.COV2.S vaccination and SARS-CoV-2 variants. Treatment: roughly 18 received Ad26.COV2.S at low or high dose, single or two shots; about five received placebo; per-sample allocation not given. Samples came from day 63 after the first vaccine or placebo injection. Profiled with immunoSEQ multiplex PCR; TCRdb holds only in-frame clones, not every one. This table holds hundreds of thousands of clones, 80% to 90% found once. The sequencing used peripheral blood, collected in a trial of Ad26.COV2.S vaccine versus placebo. These TCRs come from a person between 18 and 65 years old who received the Ad26.COV2.S COVID-19 vaccine or a placebo.

The chain recombines TRBV9 with TRBJ2-1, with no clear D. Per germline, CDR1 SGDLS and CDR2 YYNGEE. The V end lost 3 bases, the J end lost 9 bases, and 16 bases lay between the germline ends. This CDR3 contains 14 residues. CDR3 bases: TGTGCCAGCAGCGCCCCCGGGCCCAGTGTTGAGCAGTTCTTC. This translates into CASSAPGPSVEQFF.

The chain uses TRBV13 and TRBJ1-2, with D unclear. CDR3 length: 16 residues. CDR1 is PRHDT, CDR2 FYEKMQ, per germline (reference sequence). V was clipped by 5 bases and J by 6 bases, with 22 bases between them. CDR3 sequence (DNA): TGTGCCAGCAGCCTACATGAGACTCGGATTAGGGATGGCTACACCTTC. Translated, it gives CASSLHETRIRDGYTF.

V and J are TRBV5-4 and TRBJ2-1, with TRBD1 identical over 7 bases. V shed 4 bases and J 3 bases; nucleotides not matched to a gene: 7. The CDR3 contains 15 residues. Germline values: CDR1 SGHNT, CDR2 YYREEE (reference sequence). CDR3 in amino acids: CASSLGAGGYNEQFF. For the CDR3, the DNA is TGTGCCAGCAGCCTTGGCGCAGGGGGCTACAATGAGCAGTTCTTC.

The CDR3 DNA reads as TGTGCCAGCAGCCAATTCCAGGGGATCACAGATACGCAGTATTTT. This gives the protein CASSQFQGITDTQYF. The chain links TRBV3-1 (or the pseudogene TRBV3-2) to TRBJ2-3; D is perhaps TRBD1 (6 bases). This CDR3 spans 15 amino acids. Germline V CDR1 and CDR2: LGHDT, YNNKEL (reference sequence). V lost 2 bases, J lost 2 bases, and 11 bases lay in between.

The rearrangement uses TRBV5-8 and TRBJ1-4; D unclear. CDR3 size: 12 residues. Germline values: CDR1 SGHTS, CDR2 YDEGEE. V lost 4 bases to trimming and J lost 6 bases, with 7 bases between them. The CDR3 DNA reads TGTGCCAGCAGCCCCGTGGATGAAAAACTGTTTTTT. This translates into CASSPVDEKLFF.

The chain has TRBV11-3 and TRBJ2-5, with TRBD1 matching over 9 bases. J was trimmed by 1 base and V by 2 bases; bases with no gene match: 8. CDR1 SGHNT and CDR2 YENEEA come from the germline V gene. This CDR3 spans 17 amino acids. The CDR3 protein is CASSLSRDRDAQETQYF. Here the CDR3 DNA reads TGTGCCAGCAGCTTAAGTAGGGACAGGGACGCCCAAGAGACCCAGTACTTC.

J is TRBJ1-3 and V is TRBV7-9; D is possibly TRBD1 (5 bases). CDR1 and CDR2 from the germline V gene are SEHNR and FQNEAQ (reference sequence). V was trimmed by 5 bases and J by 0 bases, leaving 8 bases between them. The CDR3 covers 14 residues. The CDR3 protein is CASSLGASGNTIYF. CDR3 coding DNA: TGTGCCAGCAGCCTAGGGGCCTCTGGAAACACCATATATTTT.

The chain carries TRBV3-1 (or the pseudogene TRBV3-2) and TRBJ1-2; tentative D call: TRBD1 (6 bases). V dropped 2 bases and J dropped 12 bases, with 13 bases sitting between them. CDR3 length equals 12 residues. The germline gives CDR1 LGHDT, CDR2 YNNKEL (reference sequence). CDR3 region: CASSQSRGGNTF. CDR3 sequence (DNA): TGTGCCAGCAGCCAAAGTCGAGGGGGGAACACCTTC.

The genes are TRBV7-9 and TRBJ2-7; unclear D gene. Deletions cut 4 bases from V and 4 bases from J, with 14 bases between. The CDR3 is 14 amino acids. The V gene's germline CDR1 is SEHNR and CDR2 FQNEAQ (reference sequence). CDR3 loop: CASSSTADPYEQYF. The CDR3 DNA follows: TGTGCCAGCAGCTCTACAGCAGACCCATACGAGCAGTACTTC.

The gene calls are TRBV29-1 and TRBJ2-5; possible D gene TRBD1, 6 bases. The germline gives CDR1 SQVTM, CDR2 ANQGSEA. The CDR3 consists of 13 residues. V was clipped by 1 base and J by 3 bases, with 9 bases between them. The DNA of the CDR3 is TGCAGCGTTGAAGTGACAGGAGAAGAGACCCAGTACTTC. Protein product: CSVEVTGEETQYF.

The chain has TRBV19 and TRBJ2-7, with a weak D call TRBD2 (5 bases). Germline CDR1 and CDR2: LNHDA and SQIVND (reference sequence). The CDR3 sequence is 14 residues long. V lost 4 bases and J 2 bases, leaving 12 bases between the germline ends. The CDR3 region is CASSTGPGAYEQYF. The CDR3 DNA follows: TGTGCCAGTAGTACCGGACCCGGGGCCTACGAGCAGTACTTC. Together with reference TRBV19 and TRBJ2-7, the CDR3 gives the full variable domain: DGGITQSPKYLFRKEGQNVTLSCEQNLNHDAMYWYRQDPGQGLRLIYYSQIVNDFQKGDIAEGYSVSREKKESFPLTVTSAQKNPTAFYLCASSTGPGAYEQYFGPGTRLTVT.

This clone was detected once. The J gene is TRBJ1-1, the V gene TRBV29-1, with TRBD1 as a possible D gene (6 bases). The CDR3 contains 12 residues. Per the germline V gene, CDR1 is SQVTM and CDR2 is ANQGSEA. Written as DNA, the CDR3 is TGCCGCGCTGTCGGGGGGGGGCCGGGAGCTTTCTTT. This translates into CRAVGGGPGAFF.

The chain is built from TRBV23-1 and TRBJ2-5; the D is unclear. TRBV23-1 is noted as an ORF with a role that remains uncertain. V lost 3 bases and J 12 bases, leaving 11 bases between the germline ends. The CDR3 covers 11 residues. The CDR3 here is CASSQSPWEYF. The CDR3 DNA reads as TGCGCCAGCAGTCAGTCCCCCTGGGAGTACTTC.

The chain employs TRBV9 and TRBJ2-7, with 8 bases fitting TRBD1. Trimming cost V 7 bases and J 2 bases; bases outside gene matches: 5. Looked up from germline, CDR1 is SGDLS and CDR2 is YYNGEE. The CDR3 totals 13 residues. Here the CDR3 reads CASLGQGPYEQYF. The DNA of the CDR3 is TGTGCCAGCCTCGGACAGGGACCCTACGAGCAGTACTTC.